This paragraph reports one T cell receptor beta chain. Its antigen is not yet known. No much larger clonotype is one base removed from it; base qualities were not supplied. For this chain, trimming is 5 bases at the V end and 0 bases at the J end, and the number of junction bases without a gene match is 10. CDR1 and CDR2 (SGHVS, FQNEAQ) derive from the germline V gene. The CDR3 starts with the cysteine, ends with the phenylalanine, and has 17 residues. Only the CDR3 region is kept as DNA, spanning 51 bases read in frame from base 1. The data were taken from a study of T cells in Graves' hyperthyroidism and ophthalmopathy (dated by TCRdb to between 2018 and 2021). At the level of the whole study: Peripheral blood samples were taken at the time of initial diagnosis, prior to any treatment. To identify distinguishing TCR V-J signatures, a discovery cohort of 100 or so patients was used, comprising approximately 40 with Graves' ophthalmopathy and roughly 60 with stable Graves' hyperthyroidism. Prospective prediction of ophthalmopathy was tested in an independent validation cohort consisting of under 20 hyperthyroidism patients and approximately 16 patients who later progressed to ophthalmopathy. The approximately 98 discovery patients were randomly divided into training and test sets at a 7:3 ratio. In over five Graves' hyperthyroidism patients, the study also compared T-cell repertoires from thyroid tissue with T-cell repertoires from blood. After sampling, hyperthyroidism patients received methimazole starting at 30 mg daily, and ophthalmopathy patients received high-dose intravenous methylprednisolone. TCR Vbeta CDR3 sequencing of 135 peripheral blood samples (over 40 ophthalmopathy, around 80 hyperthyroidism and approximately 17 progressor patients) is reported in the paper.

The paper's findings and limits, for the study overall: Ophthalmopathy was separated from stable hyperthyroidism by a 13 V-J signature model, with 87.88% sensitivity and 81% to 83% specificity obtained in cross-validation and 80%/75% obtained in testing. In validation, progression to ophthalmopathy was predicted by the model with roughly 71% sensitivity and approximately 78% specificity, a median of about 6.4 months before onset. Most expanded thyroid clonotypes (frequency above 0.001) were also detected in blood, suggesting blood repertoires may reflect thyroid immune responses. No statistical method was used to set the sample size in advance, and investigators knew the group allocation.

Stable Graves' hyperthyroidism was defined as the absence of progression to ophthalmopathy over 18 months of follow-up. Hyperthyroidism patients were aged 18 to 65 years and newly diagnosed, with disease duration of less than 2 months. Exclusion was applied to patients with uncontrolled infections, other autoimmune diseases, pregnancy or lactation. Diagnoses were established on the basis of clinical symptoms, serum thyroxine and TRAb, thyroid ultrasound, and orbital computed tomography. PBMCs were isolated from around 10 ml of fresh peripheral blood by Ficoll-Paque density gradient centrifugation. Total RNA was extracted with Trizol reagent, and quality was checked on an Agilent 2100 Bioanalyzer. TCR beta CDR3 regions were amplified from RNA transcripts. For the first round of RT-PCR on the TCR CDR3, the HTBI primer set was used together with the Qiagen OneStep RT-PCR kit. A second multiplex PCR round built the libraries, followed by size selection and purification. Paired-end sequencing of the libraries was performed with 100 bp reads on an Illumina HiSeq2000. Per the source publication's procedure: Raw data were processed with SOAPnuke, discarding reads with adapters, uncalled bases, mean Phred below 15, or no exact constant-primer or identifier match. COPE v1.2.5 was used to merge high-quality paired reads, and clonotypes were defined as unique nucleotide sequences. MiTCR v1.1 was used to align the clonotypes against IMGT TRBV, TRBD and TRBJ reference segments. Analysis was restricted to V-J combinations with a frequency above 0.0001, which covered 99% to 99.2% of repertoires. A TCS score was defined as the ratio between F50 (clonal expansion) and ExV (chaos), using BLOSUM62-based TCRdist between CDR3 peptides within each V-J. Welch's t-statistics and random forest reduced fewer than 600 V-J features to 10 to 15, which were used in a naive Bayes classifier (R e1071). TCRdb reworked the public reads: Q25 trimming with fastp, MiXCR clone assembly, productive beta chains retained. Rows are unified per CDR3 protein, each entry keeping the most common DNA and genes. It is TCRdb's table, rather than the study itself, that gives the V and J calls and clone size. Within this sample are about 320,000 distinct CDR3 sequences, with roughly 15% of them counted one time only. Approximately 35% of the sample goes to the ten largest clones.

Sequenced: blood. The V gene is TRBV7-8 and the J gene is TRBJ1-5; 7 junctional bases match TRBD1. The source is a man between 25 and 39 years old with Graves' hyperthyroidism. The CDR3 loop reads CASSTYPRGNSNQPQHF. DNA sequence: TGTGCCAGCAGCACCTACCCCAGGGGGAATAGCAATCAGCCCCAGCATTTT. With the portions outside the CDR3 filled from the reference TRBV7-8 and TRBJ1-5 genes, the complete variable region becomes GAGVSQSPRYKVAKRGQDVALRCDPISGHVSLFWYQQALGQGPEFLTYFQNEAQLDKSGLPSDRFFAERPEGSVSTLKIQRTQQEDSAVYLCASSTYPRGNSNQPQHFGDGTRLSIL.